The 19 T cell receptor beta chains below come from one sample, sequenced in a study of T cells after posttransplantation cyclophosphamide. Produced via immunoSEQ multiplex PCR; TCRdb's table is partial and in-frame only. The sample shows 30,000 to 45,000 clones, none of them appearing just once. Sequenced material: PBMCs. Receptors were obtained from a girl under 18 in good health, CMV-negative, and a related stem cell transplant donor.

This clone was counted between two and nine times. The chain couples TRBV27 to TRBJ1-2; perhaps TRBD1 as D (6 bases). CDR3 length: 13 residues. Deletions cut 6 bases from V and 2 bases from J, with 10 bases between. Germline-derived CDR1 and CDR2 are MNHEY and SMNVEV (reference sequence). CDR3 residues: CASRRGANYGYTF. The CDR3 DNA is TGTGCCAGCAGACGGGGGGCGAACTATGGCTACACCTTC.

The table lists this clone with many counts. The CDR3 DNA follows: TGTGCCAGCAGCGTAGGGATTGGCAGGTATGCCTACAATGAGCAGTTCTTC. It translates to CASSVGIGRYAYNEQFF. The V and J genes are TRBV9 and TRBJ2-1; D gene unclear. Trimming took 0 bases from V and 2 from J, leaving 15 bases between them. Looked up from germline, CDR1 is SGDLS and CDR2 is YYNGEE. The CDR3 spans 17 residues.

This sequence joins TRBV7-8 and TRBJ2-5, with D possibly matching TRBD2 (5 bases). V gave up 1 base and J gave up 11 bases, with 14 bases separating them. The germline V gene encodes CDR1 SGHVS and CDR2 FQNEAQ. The CDR3 loop spans 13 amino acids. The CDR3 is CASSLGSYWEQYF. The CDR3 bases are TGTGCCAGCAGCTTAGGCTCCTACTGGGAGCAGTACTTC.

The chain joins TRBV9 to TRBJ2-3, with 8 positions matching TRBD1. Germline V CDR1 and CDR2: SGDLS, YYNGEE. The V gene end was trimmed by 2 bases and the J gene end by 0 bases; junction bases not matched to a gene: 5. The length of the CDR3 is 16 residues. The CDR3 nucleotides read TGTGCCAGCAGCGTCAGGGGGCTTTATAGCACAGATACGCAGTATTTT. This encodes CASSVRGLYSTDTQYF. The full variable domain, rest sourced from reference TRBV9 and TRBJ2-3, is DSGVTQTPKHLITATGQRVTLRCSPRSGDLSVYWYQQSLDQGLQFLIQYYNGEERAKGNILERFSAQQFPDLHSELNLSSLELGDSALYFCASSVRGLYSTDTQYFGPGTRLTVL.

In this sample, this clone turned up many times. V usage is TRBV28 and J usage is TRBJ1-1; D gene ambiguous. The CDR3 contains 16 residues. With 4 bases removed from V and 7 bases from J, the gap between germline ends came to 22 bases. The germline gives CDR1 MDHEN, CDR2 SYDVKM. For the CDR3, the DNA is TGTGCCAGCAGTTCGCCGGGGAACCTCCCAGAGGGTGAAGCTTTCTTT. It yields the protein CASSSPGNLPEGEAFF.

This clone appeared a few times. The V and J genes are TRBV2 and TRBJ1-6; 7 bases fit TRBD1. This CDR3 contains 14 residues. Germline lookup yields CDR1 SNHLY and CDR2 FYNNEI. V shed 8 bases and J 9 bases; nucleotides not matched to a gene: 10. The CDR3 is CASRGEGAGSPLHF. For the CDR3, the DNA is TGTGCCAGCCGAGGAGAGGGGGCAGGTTCACCCCTCCACTTT.

This clone was counted a few times. The rearrangement uses TRBV28 and TRBJ1-2, with a possible D match to TRBD1 (5 bases). The germline gives CDR1 MDHEN, CDR2 SYDVKM. The V gene lost 3 bases and the J gene lost 4 bases, with 9 bases spanning the gap. This CDR3 spans 13 amino acids. CDR3 DNA: TGTGCCAGCAGTTTTAGGGGATCCTATGGCTACACCTTC. Its protein is CASSFRGSYGYTF.

This clone occurred many times. J is TRBJ2-2 and V is TRBV14, with a possible D match to TRBD1 (5 bases). This CDR3 has 16 amino acids. V was cut by 1 base and J by 4 bases, with 13 bases left in between. The V gene's germline CDR1 is SGHDN and CDR2 FVKESK. The CDR3 loop is CASSQGTGSVTGELFF. The CDR3 DNA reads TGTGCCAGCAGCCAAGGCACAGGCTCGGTCACCGGGGAGCTGTTTTTT.

V and J are TRBV7-6 and TRBJ2-5; tentative D call: TRBD2 (6 bases). Germline V gene lookup returns CDR1 SGHVS and CDR2 FNYEAQ. The length of the CDR3 is 11 residues. Trimming stripped 2 bases from V and 11 bases from J, with 9 bases between. Written as DNA, the CDR3 is TGTGCCAGCAGCTTATCGGGGGAGCAGTACTTC. It encodes CASSLSGEQYF. Using reference TRBV7-6 and TRBJ2-5 for the parts outside the CDR3, the full variable domain is GAGVSQSPRYKVTKRGQDVALRCDPISGHVSLYWYRQALGQGPEFLTYFNYEAQQDKSGLPNDRFSAERPEGSISTLTIQRTEQRDSAMYRCASSLSGEQYFGPGTRLLVL.

V is TRBV10-3 and J is TRBJ1-1, with unresolved D. The germline V and J ends were trimmed by 11 bases and 0 bases, with 13 bases remaining between them. The CDR3 has 13 amino acids. The germline V gene encodes CDR1 ENHRY and CDR2 SYGVKD. The CDR3 nucleotides read TGTGCCCTACGAGGGAGTATGAACACTGAAGCTTTCTTT. This encodes CALRGSMNTEAFF.

This clone was observed a handful of times. The chain joins TRBV19 to TRBJ1-2, with D tentatively TRBD1 (6 bases). CDR1 and CDR2 (germline): LNHDA, SQIVND (reference sequence). Trimming cost V 7 bases and J 4 bases, with 10 bases left between them. The CDR3 totals 12 residues. CDR3 loop: CASMTGIYGYTF. The CDR3 nucleotides are TGTGCCAGTATGACAGGTATCTATGGCTACACCTTC.

In its sample, this clone was seen a few times. The rearrangement joins TRBV18 to TRBJ1-1; weak D call: TRBD1 (5 bases). Germline V lookup: CDR1 KGHSH, CDR2 LQKENI. V lost 3 bases and J 4 bases, leaving 21 bases between the germline ends. CDR3 length equals 17 residues. The CDR3 DNA sequence: TGTGCCAGCTCACCGGACCGTTTGGGGCAGATCCCCACTGAAGCTTTCTTT. It encodes CASSPDRLGQIPTEAFF.

In this sample, this clone turned up a few times. The chain combines TRBV13 with TRBJ2-7, with D possibly being TRBD1 (6 bases). V lost 7 bases and J 2 bases, leaving 12 bases between the germline ends. CDR1 PRHDT and CDR2 FYEKMQ come from the germline V gene (reference sequence). CDR3 length equals 13 residues. The CDR3 DNA sequence: TGTGCCAGCACGGCAAGGGGGACCTACGAGCAGTACTTC. It encodes CASTARGTYEQYF.

This sequence joins TRBV20-1 and TRBJ2-7; D is possibly TRBD1 (5 bases). V dropped 5 bases and J dropped 4 bases, with 9 bases sitting between them. The CDR3 extends over 11 amino acids. The germline V gene has CDR1 DFQATT and CDR2 SNEGSKA (reference sequence). The DNA for the CDR3 is TGCAGTGCTCTCTCAGGGTACGAGCAGTACTTC. Protein product: CSALSGYEQYF.

The V gene is TRBV30, the J gene TRBJ1-5; 9 bases map to TRBD1. The V segment lost 1 base and the J segment 4 bases; nucleotides outside the gene matches: 8. The germline gives CDR1 GTSNPN, CDR2 SVGIG (reference sequence). This CDR3 is 16 amino acids long. The CDR3 nucleotides are TGTGCCTGGAGTGCCTCCGGGACAGGGAAGAATCAGCCCCAGCATTTT. It specifies CAWSASGTGKNQPQHF.

This clone was counted between two and nine times. The rearrangement links TRBV19 to TRBJ2-5; 9 bases are a match to TRBD2. This CDR3 is 15 amino acids long. In germline, CDR1 is LNHDA, CDR2 SQIVND (reference sequence). Trimming took 4 bases from V and 4 from J; bases not matched to a gene: 7. The CDR3 here is CASSRVSTSGETQYF. The CDR3 nucleotides are TGTGCCAGTAGTAGGGTGTCGACTAGCGGAGAGACCCAGTACTTC.

This clone was found a few times. Germline and junction disagree at one end, which may indicate a read error. The sample has other DNA sequences that encode this CDR3 too. The CDR3 bases are TGCGCCAGCAGCGAACTTGGAGGTGGCTACACCTTC. Amino acid sequence: CASSELGGGYTF. The V gene is TRBV6-5, the J gene TRBJ1-2; D is undetermined. The CDR3 totals 12 residues. Germline values: CDR1 MNHEY, CDR2 SVGAGI.

V and J are TRBV28 and TRBJ2-5; a possible D gene is TRBD2 (7 bases). Germline V CDR1 and CDR2: MDHEN, SYDVKM. There are 17 residues in the CDR3. V lost 6 bases and J lost 3, with 23 bases in between. CDR3 region: CASSYPWGGTPKETQYF. The CDR3 bases are TGTGCCAGCAGCTACCCTTGGGGAGGGACACCAAAAGAGACCCAGTACTTC.

The chain links TRBV6-4 to TRBJ2-2; maybe TRBD2 (6 bases). Germline loops: CDR1 MRHNA, CDR2 SNTAGT. V was shortened by 0 bases and J by 5 bases, with 16 bases between the two germline ends. This CDR3 contains 17 residues. The CDR3: CASSDSASSGYTGELFF. CDR3 bases: TGTGCCAGCAGTGACTCCGCTAGTAGCGGTTATACCGGGGAGCTGTTTTTT.